The clone carrying this T cell receptor beta chain has a single count. The target antigen is unknown. Any symptoms of ophthalmopathy came after the first hyperthyroidism diagnosis, from which the blood sample dates. Fresh peripheral blood, 10 ml, was the source of the PBMCs. Germline V gene lookup returns CDR1 SNHLY and CDR2 FYNNEI. Trimming at V came to 4 bases and at J to 8 bases, leaving 13 bases not matched to a gene. CDR3 length equals 16 residues. RNA transcripts served as the template for amplifying TCR beta CDR3 regions. Primed by the HTBI set, a first-round RT-PCR was run on the TCR CDR3. MiXCR, applied by TCRdb to the multiplex PCR reads, yields one record per CDR3 protein. The sample lists 370,000 or so distinct CDR3 sequences; approximately 13% were seen once. The sample comes from a study of T cells in Graves' hyperthyroidism and ophthalmopathy. Study background: Before treatment of any kind, peripheral blood was taken at initial diagnosis. Study-wide results and caveats: Researchers report that a 13 V-J model separated ophthalmopathy from stable hyperthyroidism.

The chain is built from TRBV2 and TRBJ2-1; 8 bases line up with TRBD2. The sequence derives from a man under 40 with Graves' hyperthyroidism that later progressed to Graves' ophthalmopathy. The sequenced sample was blood. The CDR3 reads CASSGGGGTGSYEQFF. CDR3 DNA sequence: TGTGCCAGCAGTGGAGGCGGGGGGACCGGGTCCTATGAGCAGTTCTTC.